The rows below give T cell receptor beta chains drawn from one sample of a study of graft-versus-host responses after intestinal transplantation. These receptors lack a known antigen. Here immunoSEQ multiplex PCR was the method, and the copy in TCRdb shows in-frame clones only, minus some. The sample contains roughly 98,000 clones, 80% to 95% of which appear only once. The sequencing here drew on unstimulated CD8+ T cells sorted from spleen or lymph node cells, taken before transplant. All receptors derive from a human donor who was the organ donor for an intestinal transplant. Both conserved end residues are part of each CDR3. The order of the fields is V gene, clone size, D gene, J gene, CDR3 protein, CDR3 DNA. D genes are given only for firm matches. Size values are once, few and many counts, or a class for expanded clones, and some rows have none.

TRBV7-9	.	.	TRBJ2-2	CASSLAPSTGELFF	TGTGCCAGCAGCTTAGCGCCCAGCACCGGGGAGCTGTTTTTT
TRBV28	.	.	TRBJ2-6	CASSHGKTVAGANVLTF	TGTGCCAGCAGCCACGGCAAGACAGTCGCCGGGGCCAACGTCCTGACTTTC
TRBV19	.	.	TRBJ1-5	CASSFPGVSSNQPQHF	TGTGCCAGTAGTTTTCCCGGGGTCTCGAGCAATCAGCCCCAGCATTTT
TRBV4-1	.	TRBD1	TRBJ2-7	CASSHEDRSTYEQYF	TGCGCCAGCAGCCACGAGGACAGGAGCACCTACGAGCAGTACTTC
TRBV30	.	TRBD2	TRBJ2-2	CAWKGLAGGNTGELFF	TGTGCCTGGAAGGGACTAGCGGGGGGAAACACCGGGGAGCTGTTTTTT
TRBV5-1	.	.	TRBJ1-2	CASSSSLTANYGYTF	TGCGCCAGCAGCTCATCATTGACAGCCAACTATGGCTACACCTTC
TRBV4-3	.	.	TRBJ2-7	CASSPNRDNYEQYF	TGCGCCAGCAGCCCCAACAGGGACAACTACGAGCAGTACTTC
TRBV27	.	TRBD2	TRBJ2-7	CASAPHGGGVSYEQYF	TGTGCCAGTGCCCCTCACGGGGGGGGAGTGTCCTACGAGCAGTACTTC
TRBV7-9	.	TRBD2	TRBJ2-5	CASSFRLAGNQETQYF	TGTGCCAGCAGCTTCAGACTAGCGGGAAATCAAGAGACCCAGTACTTC
TRBV5-6	few	.	TRBJ2-7	CASSSGYDDEQYF	TGTGCCAGCAGCTCGGGGTATGACGACGAGCAGTACTTC
TRBV11-2	.	TRBD1	TRBJ1-2	CASSLGPGQGHYGYTF	TGTGCCAGCAGCTTAGGCCCGGGACAGGGCCACTATGGCTACACCTTC
TRBV4-1	.	.	TRBJ2-7	CASSQDPWATYEQYF	TGCGCCAGCAGCCAAGATCCGTGGGCCACCTACGAGCAGTACTTC
TRBV6-5	.	TRBD1	TRBJ1-2	CASSTGQGQYGYTF	TGTGCCAGCAGTACTGGACAGGGCCAGTATGGCTACACCTTC
TRBV2	.	TRBD1	TRBJ1-2	CASSGGQEDYGYTF	TGTGCCAGCAGTGGGGGACAGGAGGACTATGGCTACACCTTC
TRBV9	.	.	TRBJ1-2	CASDGVYGYTF	TGTGCCAGCGACGGAGTCTATGGCTACACCTTC
TRBV2	.	TRBD1	TRBJ1-2	CASSEAGQSGYAF	TGTGCCAGCAGTGAAGCGGGACAGTCGGGCTACGCCTTC
TRBV9	.	TRBD2	TRBJ2-7	CASSVASGSPYEQYF	TGTGCCAGCAGCGTTGCTAGCGGGTCTCCCTACGAGCAGTACTTC
TRBV10-3	.	.	TRBJ1-1	CAISETGREDSFRTEAFF	TGTGCCATCAGTGAGACTGGACGGGAAGACTCCTTTAGAACTGAAGCTTTCTTT
TRBV27	once	.	TRBJ2-7	CASRGSGHYEQYF	TGTGCCAGCAGGGGTAGCGGCCACTACGAGCAGTACTTC
TRBV19	.	.	TRBJ1-5	CASKIYEDSGQPQHF	TGTGCCAGTAAAATTTACGAGGATTCTGGTCAGCCCCAGCATTTT
TRBV27	.	.	TRBJ1-5	CASTLGRGQPQHF	TGTGCCAGCACCCTGGGGAGAGGGCAGCCCCAGCATTTT
TRBV15	.	.	TRBJ1-6	CATSRDSWNSPLHF	TGTGCCACCAGCAGGGACAGTTGGAATTCACCCCTCCACTTT
TRBV5-1	.	TRBD1	TRBJ1-2	CASSLVGTGSGYTF	TGCGCCAGCAGCTTGGTTGGGACAGGGTCCGGCTACACCTTC